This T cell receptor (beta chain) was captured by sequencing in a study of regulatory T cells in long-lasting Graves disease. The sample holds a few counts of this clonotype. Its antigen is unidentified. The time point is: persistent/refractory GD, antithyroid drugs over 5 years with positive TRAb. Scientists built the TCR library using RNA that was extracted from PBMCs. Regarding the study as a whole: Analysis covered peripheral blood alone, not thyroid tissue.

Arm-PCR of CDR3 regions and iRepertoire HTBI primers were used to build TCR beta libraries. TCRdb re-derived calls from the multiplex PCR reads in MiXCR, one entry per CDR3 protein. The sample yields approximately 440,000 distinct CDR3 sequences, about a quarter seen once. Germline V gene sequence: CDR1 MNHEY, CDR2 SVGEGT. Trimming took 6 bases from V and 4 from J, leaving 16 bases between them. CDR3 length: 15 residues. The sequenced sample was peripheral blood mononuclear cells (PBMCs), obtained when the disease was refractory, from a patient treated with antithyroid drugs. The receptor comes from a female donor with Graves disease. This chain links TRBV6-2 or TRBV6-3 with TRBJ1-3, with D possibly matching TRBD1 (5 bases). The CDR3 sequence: CASSQQMGPGNTIYF. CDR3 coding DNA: TGTGCCAGCAGCCAACAAATGGGGCCCGGAAACACCATATATTTT.